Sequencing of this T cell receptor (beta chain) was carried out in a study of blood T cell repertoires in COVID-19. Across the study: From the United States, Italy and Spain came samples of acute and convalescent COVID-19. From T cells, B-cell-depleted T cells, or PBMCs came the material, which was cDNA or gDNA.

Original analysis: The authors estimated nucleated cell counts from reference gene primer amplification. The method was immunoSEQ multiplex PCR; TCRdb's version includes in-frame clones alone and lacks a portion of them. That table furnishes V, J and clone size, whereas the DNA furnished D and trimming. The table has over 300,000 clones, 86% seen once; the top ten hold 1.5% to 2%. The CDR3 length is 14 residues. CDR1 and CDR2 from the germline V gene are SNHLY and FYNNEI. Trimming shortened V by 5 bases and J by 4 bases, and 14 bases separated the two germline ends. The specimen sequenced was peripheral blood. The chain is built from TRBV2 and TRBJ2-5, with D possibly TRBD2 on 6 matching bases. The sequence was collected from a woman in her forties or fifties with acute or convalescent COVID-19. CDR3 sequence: CASSPDYAGETQYF. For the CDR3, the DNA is TGTGCCAGCAGTCCGGACTACGCCGGAGAGACCCAGTACTTC.